The 8 T cell receptor gamma chains presented below share a single source sample, sequenced in a study of gamma delta lymphoproliferative disorders and STAT genes. TCRdb processed the multiplex PCR reads again with the CATT caller. The sample has over a thousand gamma-chain clones; roughly an eighth are singletons. Sequencing used genomic DNA taken from PBMCs of patients and controls. The sample comprised blood. The receptors were sampled from a human donor in good health.

This clone is classed as large. This chain joins TRGV10 and TRGJP1. The J gene was not available in TCRdb and was assigned here by matching the DNA to germline segments. TRGV10 is an open reading frame whose function is uncertain. The CDR3 has 19 amino acids. Trimming removed 8 bases from V and 0 bases from J; junction bases left unmatched: 19. CDR3 protein: CAAWDLWGIIYTTGWFKIF. Here the CDR3 DNA reads TGTGCTGCGTGGGACCTCTGGGGGATAATATATACCACTGGTTGGTTCAAGATATTT.

About this clone itself: The DNA is omitted, as the CDR3 cannot be located on it reliably, and the CDR3 follows TCRdb's listing. The CDR3 is CAALQRNSLAVEQHF. The J gene was not called, though the V gene is TRGV10. TRGV10 belongs to the ORF category, with a function that is uncertain. A total of 15 residues make up the CDR3, ends included.

This clone is labeled as medium-sized. This sequence joins TRGV10 and TRGJ1 or TRGJ2. The J gene was missing in TCRdb and was found by matching the end of the DNA to germline. TRGV10 is designated an ORF whose function remains uncertain. V trimming: 8 bases; J trimming: 3 bases; junction bases outside the gene matches: 11. This CDR3 is built from 14 residues. The CDR3 DNA reads TGTGCTGCGTGGGATTTCCTAATTTATTATAAGAAACTCTTT. It codes for CAAWDFLIYYKKLF.

Called V gene: TRGV8; the J gene was not called. CDR3 length equals 9 residues. Germline CDR1 and CDR2: VENAVY and YDSYNSRV. For the CDR3, the DNA is TGTGCCACCTGGGATAAAAAACTCTTT. Protein sequence: CATWDKKLF.

V and J are TRGV4 and TRGJP1. Here the J gene came from matching the DNA to germline, since TCRdb omits it. The ends lost 5 bases at V and 5 bases at J; junction bases unmatched: 2. CDR1 and CDR2 from the germline V gene are EGSTGY and YDSYTSSV. The CDR3 spans 12 residues. The CDR3 is CATWVTGWFKIF. The CDR3 coding sequence is TGTGCCACCTGGGTAACTGGTTGGTTCAAGATATTT.

Only a few counts were recorded for this clone. This sample includes further DNA sequences coding for the same CDR3. The chain has TRGV9 and TRGJP. The J gene, missing from TCRdb, was assigned here through DNA to germline matching. The trim removed 1 base at V and 6 bases at J, leaving 3 bases unmatched. Germline lookup yields CDR1 GITISATS and CDR2 ISYDGTV (reference sequence). This CDR3 spans 16 amino acids. CDR3 nucleotide sequence: TGTGCCTTGTGGGAGGTCCGAGAGTTGGGCAAAAAAATCAAGGTATTT. Protein product: CALWEVRELGKKIKVF.

This clone qualifies as medium-sized (0.01 to 0.1%). The J gene was not called, though the V gene is TRGV10. TRGV10 is identified as an open reading frame with a role that is uncertain. The CDR3 spans 10 residues. In DNA, the CDR3 is TGTGCTGCGTGGGATTATAGGTGGCTCTTT. Translated, it gives CAAWDYRWLF.

This clone is labeled large. The rearrangement joins TRGV2 to TRGJP2. The J gene is not listed in TCRdb, so it was assigned here from a DNA match to germline. In germline, CDR1 is EGSNGY, CDR2 YDSYNSKV. The CDR3 sequence is 15 residues long. The V gene end was trimmed by 0 bases and the J gene end by 3 bases; junction bases not matched to a gene: 4. This chain's CDR3 is CATWDGHGSDWIKTF. The DNA of the CDR3 is TGTGCCACCTGGGACGGGCATGGTAGTGATTGGATCAAGACGTTT.